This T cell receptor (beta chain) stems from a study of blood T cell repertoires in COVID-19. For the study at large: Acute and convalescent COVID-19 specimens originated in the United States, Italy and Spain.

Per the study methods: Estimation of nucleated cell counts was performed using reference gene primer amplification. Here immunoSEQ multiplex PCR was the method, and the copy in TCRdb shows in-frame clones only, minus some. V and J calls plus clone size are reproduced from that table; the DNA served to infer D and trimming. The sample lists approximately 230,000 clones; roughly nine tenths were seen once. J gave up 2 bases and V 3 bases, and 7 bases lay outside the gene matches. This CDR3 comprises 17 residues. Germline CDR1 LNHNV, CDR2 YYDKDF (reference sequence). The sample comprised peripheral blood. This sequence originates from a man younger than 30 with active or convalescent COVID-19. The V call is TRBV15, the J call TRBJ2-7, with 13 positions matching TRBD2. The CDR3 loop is CATSRKGLAGIPYEQYF. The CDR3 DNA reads TGTGCCACCAGCAGGAAGGGACTAGCGGGGATCCCCTACGAGCAGTACTTC.